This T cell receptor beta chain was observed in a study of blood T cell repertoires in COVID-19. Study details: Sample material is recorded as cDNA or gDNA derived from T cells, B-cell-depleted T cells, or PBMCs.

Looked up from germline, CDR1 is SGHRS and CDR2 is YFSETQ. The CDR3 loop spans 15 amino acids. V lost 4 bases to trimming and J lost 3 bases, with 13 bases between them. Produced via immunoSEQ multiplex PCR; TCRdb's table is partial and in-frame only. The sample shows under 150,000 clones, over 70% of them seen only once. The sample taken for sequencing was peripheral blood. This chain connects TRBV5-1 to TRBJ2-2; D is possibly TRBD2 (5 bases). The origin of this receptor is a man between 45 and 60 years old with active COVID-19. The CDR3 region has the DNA TGCGCCAGCAGCCTCGGACTGTGGCACACCGGGGAGCTGTTTTTT. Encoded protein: CASSLGLWHTGELFF.